Below, 11 T cell receptor beta chains from the same sample are listed, as sequenced in a study of cytomegalovirus exposure and HLA in healthy donors. Researchers ran the PCR with 60 Vbeta and 13 Jbeta primers. Assay: immunoSEQ multiplex PCR; the TCRdb copy retains only in-frame clones and omits some. The data show fewer than 85,000 clones, with under 80% seen just once and around 5.1% held by the top ten. Sequencing was performed on PBMCs. The receptor source for this set is a male donor in good health and CMV-seropositive.

V usage is TRBV19 and J usage is TRBJ2-2; D unresolved. The CDR3 runs to 12 residues. V was trimmed by 9 bases and J by 1 base, leaving 6 bases between them. Germline lookup yields CDR1 LNHDA and CDR2 SQIVND (reference sequence). CDR3 in DNA: TGTGCCAGCAGTCAGAACACCGGGGAGCTGTTTTTT. Encoded protein: CASSQNTGELFF.

This clone was recorded only once. The chain recombines TRBV28 with TRBJ2-7, with D possibly TRBD1 on 5 matching bases. CDR1 MDHEN and CDR2 SYDVKM come from the germline V gene. CDR3 length equals 12 residues. V lost 5 bases and J 3 bases, leaving 8 bases between the germline ends. CDR3 in DNA: TGTGCCAGCAGTCCTAGGGGCTACGAGCAGTACTTC. Translated, it gives CASSPRGYEQYF.

V and J are TRBV5-1 and TRBJ2-7, with D maybe TRBD2 (5 bases). The CDR3 has 14 residues. Germline V CDR1 and CDR2: SGHRS, YFSETQ. Trimming pared 0 bases from V and 7 bases from J, leaving 14 bases between. CDR3 sequence: CASSLGGLGLEQYF. CDR3 DNA sequence: TGCGCCAGCAGCTTGGGGGGTCTAGGACTGGAGCAGTACTTC. Supplemented by reference TRBV5-1 and TRBJ2-7, the full variable domain reads KAGVTQTPRYLIKTRGQQVTLSCSPISGHRSVSWYQQTPGQGLQFLFEYFSETQRNKGNFPGRFSGRQFSNSRSEMNVSTLELGDSALYLCASSLGGLGLEQYFGPGTRLTVT.

The J gene is TRBJ2-7, the V gene TRBV28, with TRBD1 matching 10 bases. V gave up 3 bases and J gave up 0 bases; unmatched junction bases: 5. Germline V CDR1 and CDR2: MDHEN, SYDVKM. The CDR3 totals 16 residues. The CDR3 coding sequence is TGTGCCAGCAGTTTGGGGACAGGGGCTTTCTCCTACGAGCAGTACTTC. Translating it yields CASSLGTGAFSYEQYF.

The chain carries TRBV29-1 and TRBJ1-5; possible D gene TRBD1, 6 bases. Trimming removed 7 bases from V and 5 bases from J, with 12 bases in between. Germline CDR1 and CDR2: SQVTM and ANQGSEA. The CDR3 spans 12 residues. As DNA, the CDR3 is TGCAGCGCAGGGGCCAGGGATCAGCCCCAGCATTTT. Its protein product is CSAGARDQPQHF.

This clone was seen a handful of times. The genes are TRBV6-4 and TRBJ2-2; 8 nucleotides agree with TRBD1. V lost 6 bases and J lost 3; bases outside the gene matches: 6. Germline CDR1 reads MRHNA; CDR2 reads SNTAGT. There are 15 residues in the CDR3. The CDR3 spells CASREQGVDTGELFF. In DNA, the CDR3 is TGTGCCAGCAGAGAACAGGGGGTGGACACCGGGGAGCTGTTTTTT.

This clone was picked up one time. V is TRBV27 and J is TRBJ2-3; D gene ambiguous. Germline V gives CDR1 MNHEY, CDR2 SMNVEV (reference sequence). The ends were cut back, 5 bases at V and 6 bases at J, with 9 bases in the middle. CDR3 size: 12 residues. The CDR3 DNA sequence: TGTGCCAGCAGTAGTAGAGCGGATACGCAGTATTTT. This encodes CASSSRADTQYF.

The J gene is TRBJ1-1, the V gene TRBV6-4; TRBD1 might be the D (5 bases). From germline, CDR1 is MRHNA and CDR2 SNTAGT. V was clipped by 2 bases and J by 1 base, with 5 bases between them. There are 13 residues in the CDR3. The CDR3 DNA reads TGTGCCAGCAGTGACACAGGGAACACTGAAGCTTTCTTT. This translates into CASSDTGNTEAFF.

The chain carries TRBV7-9 and TRBJ2-7; 8 nucleotides align to TRBD1. The CDR3 extends over 14 amino acids. V lost 4 bases and J lost 4; bases outside the gene matches: 6. Looked up from germline, CDR1 is SEHNR and CDR2 is FQNEAQ (reference sequence). CDR3 amino acids: CASSSQGARYEQYF. CDR3 sequence (DNA): TGTGCCAGCAGCTCTCAGGGGGCGAGATACGAGCAGTACTTC.

This chain links TRBV2 with TRBJ1-6; a weak D match, TRBD1 (6 bases). This CDR3 has 13 residues. Germline V gene data show CDR1 as SNHLY and CDR2 as FYNNEI. For the CDR3, the DNA is TGTACCTTGGGCAACAGGGTCAATTCACCCCTCCACTTT. The encoded protein is CTLGNRVNSPLHF.

The chain is built from TRBV2 and TRBJ1-6; no clear D. CDR1 SNHLY and CDR2 FYNNEI come from the germline V gene. V lost 7 bases and J lost 5, with 12 bases in between. The CDR3 runs 14 residues. DNA for the CDR3: TGTGCCAGCACGGAGACGGATAATAATTCACCCCTCCACTTT. Its protein product is CASTETDNNSPLHF.